Presented here are 8 T cell receptor beta chains from one specimen sequenced in a study of cytotoxic CD8 clonotypes in ibrutinib-treated CLL. Only in-frame clones appear in the TCRdb table, and some are missing; sequencing was by immunoSEQ multiplex PCR. This table has about 84,000 clones, about 82% appearing once. This specimen consisted of PBMCs, obtained before ibrutinib treatment. Receptors were obtained from a human donor with chronic lymphocytic leukemia.

The rearrangement uses TRBV25-1 and TRBJ2-6; D is unresolved. V was trimmed by 5 bases and J by 0 bases, leaving 2 bases between them. This CDR3 has 13 residues. CDR1 MGHDK and CDR2 SYGVNS come from the germline V gene. CDR3 coding DNA: TGTGCCAGCAGTCACTCTGGGGCCAACGTCCTGACTTTC. This translates into CASSHSGANVLTF.

This clone was seen once. CDR3 sequence reads: CASSLGREVYQETQYF. The DNA for the CDR3 is TGTGCCAGCAGCTTAGGGCGGGAGGTGTACCAAGAGACCCAGTACTTC. The chain has TRBV13 and TRBJ2-5, with TRBD2 matching 8 bases. V lost 0 bases, J lost 0 bases, and 3 bases stayed unmatched. CDR1 is PRHDT and CDR2 is FYEKMQ in the germline V gene (reference sequence). This CDR3 contains 16 residues.

The chain carries TRBV5-1 and TRBJ2-7, with 15 bases matching TRBD2. J gave up 4 bases and V 2 bases, and 13 bases lay outside the gene matches. Germline V gene data show CDR1 as SGHRS and CDR2 as YFSETQ. There are 19 residues in the CDR3. In DNA form, the CDR3 reads TGCGCCAGCAGCTTAAGCCTTGGGACTAGCGGGAGGTTGCCGTACGAGCAGTACTTC. Its protein is CASSLSLGTSGRLPYEQYF.

The chain recombines TRBV29-1 with TRBJ2-7, with 8 positions matching TRBD2. The V gene's germline CDR1 is SQVTM and CDR2 ANQGSEA. Germline trimming cut 8 bases from V and 6 bases from J; bases unmatched to any gene: 9. The CDR3 sequence is 12 residues long. The CDR3 loop is CSSRGRQGEQYF. The CDR3 bases are TGCAGCAGTCGCGGGAGGCAGGGCGAGCAGTACTTC.

The chain has TRBV4-1 and TRBJ2-3; 10 bases map to TRBD2. With 0 bases clipped from V and 1 base from J, the junction kept 7 bases outside the gene matches. CDR3 length: 18 residues. Germline V gives CDR1 MGHRA, CDR2 YSYEKL. The CDR3 loop is CASSQEFSAGGRTDTQYF. DNA for the CDR3: TGCGCCAGCAGCCAAGAATTTTCAGCGGGAGGGCGCACAGATACGCAGTATTTT.

The genes are TRBV4-1 and TRBJ1-1, with unresolved D. Germline V lookup: CDR1 MGHRA, CDR2 YSYEKL. The CDR3 covers 18 residues. V shed 0 bases and J shed 1 base, with 18 bases lying between them. The CDR3 reads CASSQDSSTPTQNTEAFF. The CDR3 DNA is TGCGCCAGCAGCCAAGATTCGAGTACTCCGACGCAGAACACTGAAGCTTTCTTT.

The chain carries TRBV4-3 and TRBJ2-7; possibly TRBD2 for D (7 bases). V was trimmed by 2 bases and J by 2 bases, leaving 19 bases between them. Germline V gene sequence: CDR1 LGHNA, CDR2 YSLEER. The CDR3 is made up of 17 amino acids. The CDR3 region has the DNA TGCGCCAGCAGCCAATCCTCGGGGGGCTGGAAGACCTACGAGCAGTACTTC. This translates into CASSQSSGGWKTYEQYF.

The V call is TRBV30, the J call TRBJ2-7; D uncertain. The germline gives CDR1 GTSNPN, CDR2 SVGIG (reference sequence). Trimming cost V 1 base and J 2 bases, with 6 bases left between them. CDR3 size: 12 residues. As DNA, the CDR3 is TGTGCCTGGAGTGCGGAAGCCTACGAGCAGTACTTC. Translated, it gives CAWSAEAYEQYF.